This TCR beta chain is from a study of cytomegalovirus exposure and HLA in healthy donors. Study-level findings and limits: Cytomegalovirus status was reportedly diagnosed by the classifier with high sensitivity and specificity. For most TCR sequences rarity was the rule, although some public TCRs occurred in many donors.

Germline V gene data show CDR1 as SGHVS and CDR2 as FQNEAQ. There are 16 residues in the CDR3. Trimming took off 1 base at V and 0 bases at J, with 11 bases between the two ends. Turning to this clone: Its cognate antigen is unknown.

Assay used: immunoSEQ multiplex PCR; TCRdb lists only in-frame clones, some missing. The sample carries approximately 180,000 clones, around 86% recorded once. This clonotype originated in a man aged 18 to 29 in good health and CMV-seropositive. This sequence joins TRBV7-8 and TRBJ2-3; possible D gene TRBD2, 6 bases. Sequencing used PBMCs. The CDR3 DNA reads as TGTGCCAGCAGCTTAGGAACTAGCTTGAGCACAGATACGCAGTATTTT. Translating it yields CASSLGTSLSTDTQYF. Full variable domain (remainder filled in from reference TRBV7-8 and TRBJ2-3): GAGVSQSPRYKVAKRGQDVALRCDPISGHVSLFWYQQALGQGPEFLTYFQNEAQLDKSGLPSDRFFAERPEGSVSTLKIQRTQQEDSAVYLCASSLGTSLSTDTQYFGPGTRLTVL.